A single sample gave rise to the 2 T cell receptor beta chains below, sequenced in a study of cytomegalovirus exposure and HLA in healthy donors. Here immunoSEQ multiplex PCR was the method, and the copy in TCRdb shows in-frame clones only, minus some. The profile shows about 140,000 clones, roughly 93% of them singletons. The sample comprised PBMCs. These receptors originate from a man aged 18 to 30 in good health and CMV-seropositive.

V usage is TRBV4-1 and J usage is TRBJ2-1; D may be TRBD1 (6 bases). The CDR3 loop spans 15 amino acids. CDR1 and CDR2 (germline): MGHRA, YSYEKL. Trimming took off 0 bases at V and 0 bases at J, with 6 bases between the two ends. CDR3 in amino acids: CASSQETGSYNEQFF. The CDR3 coding sequence is TGCGCCAGCAGCCAAGAGACAGGCTCCTACAATGAGCAGTTCTTC.

The rearrangement joins TRBV10-3 to TRBJ1-2; perhaps TRBD1 as D (5 bases). This CDR3 comprises 13 residues. Germline V gives CDR1 ENHRY, CDR2 SYGVKD. V was shortened by 6 bases and J by 0 bases, with 8 bases between the two germline ends. The CDR3 sequence is CAISREPNYGYTF. Written as DNA, the CDR3 is TGTGCCATCAGCAGGGAACCTAACTATGGCTACACCTTC.